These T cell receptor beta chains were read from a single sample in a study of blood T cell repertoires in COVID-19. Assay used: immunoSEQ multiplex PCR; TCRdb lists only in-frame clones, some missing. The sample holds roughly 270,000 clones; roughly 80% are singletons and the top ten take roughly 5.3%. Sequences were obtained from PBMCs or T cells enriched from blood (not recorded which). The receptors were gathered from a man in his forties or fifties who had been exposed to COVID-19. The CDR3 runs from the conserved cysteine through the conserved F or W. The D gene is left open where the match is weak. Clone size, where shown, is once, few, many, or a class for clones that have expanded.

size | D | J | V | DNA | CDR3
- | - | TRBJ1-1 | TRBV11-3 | TGTGCCAGCAGAGGGGGTAGGGACCCTGAAGCTTTCTTT | CASRGGRDPEAFF
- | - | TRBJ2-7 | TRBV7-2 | TGTGCCAGCAGCTTACAGGGGAGGGATTACGAGCAGTACTTC | CASSLQGRDYEQYF
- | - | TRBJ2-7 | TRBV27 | TGTGCCAGCAGTTTATACCCTAGAGGTGGCTACGAGCAGTACTTC | CASSLYPRGGYEQYF
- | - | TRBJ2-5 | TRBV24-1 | TGTGCCACCAGTGATTGGGGCCTAATGGGAGAGACCCAGTACTTC | CATSDWGLMGETQYF
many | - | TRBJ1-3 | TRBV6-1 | TGTGCCAGCAGTGACACAGGGAAGTCAGGAAACACCATATATTTT | CASSDTGKSGNTIYF
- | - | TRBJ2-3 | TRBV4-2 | TGTGCCAGCAGCCTGCCCCCAGGGGGGTCTAGCACAGATACGCAGTATTTT | CASSLPPGGSSTDTQYF
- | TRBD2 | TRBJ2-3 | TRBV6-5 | TGTGCCAGCAGTTACAGCGGGTTGAGGGGCAGCGGGAGGTCGTATTTT | CASSYSGLRGSGRSYF
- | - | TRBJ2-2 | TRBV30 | TGTGCCTGGAGTGTACATAGTCGCCAAATGGGGGGGCAGATACTTAACACCGGGGAGCTGTTTTTT | CAWSVHSRQMGGQILNTGELFF
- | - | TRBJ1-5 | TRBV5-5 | TGTGCCAGCAGCTTGGTCGGGGGGGTTAGCAATCAGCCCCAGCATTTT | CASSLVGGVSNQPQHF
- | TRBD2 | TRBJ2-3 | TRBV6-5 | TGTGCCAGCAACTCGCGGGGGACCACAGATACGCAGTATTTT | CASNSRGTTDTQYF
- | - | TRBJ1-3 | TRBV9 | TGTGCCAGCAGCGTAGGGAGAAGCAACTCTGGAAACACCATATATTTT | CASSVGRSNSGNTIYF
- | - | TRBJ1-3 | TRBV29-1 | TGCAGCGTCGAGGGTACTGGAAACACCATATATTTT | CSVEGTGNTIYF
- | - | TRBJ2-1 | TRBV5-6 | TGTGCCAGCAATTTTCCCCTCTTAGGTGGCGGAAGCTCCTACAATGAGCAGTTCTTC | CASNFPLLGGGSSYNEQFF
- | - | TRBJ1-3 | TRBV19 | TGTGCCAGTAGTCGTCAGACAGGTTCCTCTGGAAACACCATATATTTT | CASSRQTGSSGNTIYF
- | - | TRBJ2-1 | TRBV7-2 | TGTGCCAGCAGCTTCCGGGACATCTCCTACAATGAGCAGTTCTTC | CASSFRDISYNEQFF
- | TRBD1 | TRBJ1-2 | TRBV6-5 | TGTGCCAGCACCAACAGGGGGGCTGGCTACACCTTC | CASTNRGAGYTF
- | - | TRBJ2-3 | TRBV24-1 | TGTGCCACCAGCGCGGGGATTAAACTCACAGATACGCAGTATTTT | CATSAGIKLTDTQYF
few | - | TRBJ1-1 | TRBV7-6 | TGTGCCAGCAGCTTAGAGGGACACGGCCGGGGTGAAGCTTTCTTT | CASSLEGHGRGEAFF
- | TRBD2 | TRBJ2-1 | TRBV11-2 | TGTGCCAGCAGCTGGACTAGTAGTCTGAGCAATGAGCAGTTCTTC | CASSWTSSLSNEQFF
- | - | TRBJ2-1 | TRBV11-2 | TGTGCCAGCAGCTTAGCTCCTAAATATGAGCAGTTCTTC | CASSLAPKYEQFF